The rows below give T cell receptor beta chains drawn from one sample of a study of T cell repertoires in cytomegalovirus infection. TCRdb passed the reads through MiXCR, listing each CDR3 protein once. The table shows 500,000 or so distinct CDR3 sequences, with about 17% occurring only once. The sequenced sample was CD8+ T cells from PBMCs. The receptors derive from a human donor in good health (CMV status not recorded). Some clones in this sample may be carry-over from other donors' samples. CDR3s include the opening cysteine and the closing phenylalanine or tryptophan. A D gene is named only where the DNA matches it firmly. Only some rows state a clone size, as once, few, many or a class for expanded clones.

abundance	d_gene	v_gene	j_gene	CDR3aa	CDR3nt
few	TRBD1	TRBV7-9	TRBJ1-3	CASSAFLSGTEGNTIYF	TGTGCCAGCAGCGCATTCCTTTCCGGGACAGAAGGAAACACCATATATTTT
.	.	TRBV20-1	TRBJ2-7	CSARDRAAASYEQYF	TGCAGTGCTAGAGATAGGGCGGCTGCCTCCTACGAGCAGTACTTC
.	TRBD2	TRBV11-2	TRBJ2-2	CASSLMGGGASGELFF	TGTGCCAGCAGCTTAATGGGCGGGGGGGCCTCCGGGGAGCTGTTTTTT
.	TRBD2	TRBV30	TRBJ2-1	CAWSVFLAEPPRYSYNEQFF	TGTGCCTGGAGTGTATTCCTAGCGGAGCCGCCCCGTTATTCCTACAATGAGCAGTTCTTC
few	.	TRBV9	TRBJ2-6	CASSPRGDGANVLTF	TGTGCCAGCAGCCCAAGAGGCGATGGGGCCAACGTCCTGACTTTC
many	.	TRBV6-2/TRBV6-3	TRBJ1-4	CASSYSVVGGIKVFF	TGTGCCAGCAGTTACTCGGTCGTCGGGGGAATCAAGGTGTTTTTT
many	.	TRBV27	TRBJ2-7	CASRGTGVLYEQYF	TGTGCCAGCAGGGGTACGGGGGTACTATACGAGCAGTACTTC
many	.	TRBV5-4	TRBJ1-1	CASSQRGGTEAFF	TGTGCCAGCAGCCAAAGGGGTGGCACTGAAGCTTTCTTT
few	.	TRBV4-1	TRBJ2-7	CASSQRSAGSGYEQYF	TGCGCCAGCAGCCAGAGGTCGGCGGGGTCAGGCTACGAGCAGTACTTC
many	TRBD1	TRBV28	TRBJ2-7	CASRISGTAYEQYF	TGTGCCAGCAGGATTTCCGGGACAGCCTACGAGCAGTACTTC
few	.	TRBV6-1	TRBJ1-1	CASSFIAMNTEAFF	TGTGCCAGCAGTTTCATAGCAATGAACACTGAAGCTTTCTTT
many	.	TRBV7-9	TRBJ2-3	CASSRTTLFTDTQYF	TGTGCCAGCAGCCGGACGACCCTCTTCACAGATACGCAGTATTTT
.	.	TRBV27	TRBJ2-4	CASSVGWGNIQYF	TGTGCCAGCAGCGTAGGCTGGGGAAACATTCAGTACTTC
many	.	TRBV27	TRBJ1-3	CASSLGVTGNTIYF	TGTGCCAGCAGTTTGGGGGTGACTGGAAACACCATATATTTT
many	.	TRBV7-9	TRBJ2-5	CASSSPVRKVQETQYF	TGTGCCAGCAGCTCCCCGGTACGGAAGGTCCAAGAGACCCAGTACTTC
.	TRBD1	TRBV20-1	TRBJ2-1	CSARTRTGANEQFF	TGCAGTGCTAGAACTAGGACAGGTGCAAATGAGCAGTTCTTC
many	.	TRBV7-9	TRBJ2-7	CASSSMRNEQYF	TGTGCCAGCAGCTCAATGAGGAACGAGCAGTACTTC
.	.	TRBV4-1	TRBJ2-5	CASSQVSSGEETQYF	TGCGCCAGCAGCCAAGTCAGTAGCGGCGAAGAGACCCAGTACTTC
.	.	TRBV28	TRBJ2-7	CASIPSGVHPLEQYF	TGTGCCAGCATTCCCTCGGGGGTCCATCCTCTCGAGCAGTACTTC
.	TRBD1	TRBV6-5	TRBJ2-7	CASSYGTGPSYEQYF	TGTGCCAGCAGTTACGGGACAGGCCCTTCCTACGAGCAGTACTTC
many	TRBD2	TRBV7-9	TRBJ2-7	CASSLVSGRAAYEQYF	TGTGCCAGCAGCTTAGTTAGCGGGAGGGCCGCCTACGAGCAGTACTTC
.	.	TRBV2	TRBJ2-6	CASRGRARSSGANVLTF	TGTGCCAGCCGGGGTAGGGCGAGAAGCTCTGGGGCCAACGTCCTGACTTTC
few	.	TRBV2	TRBJ1-1	CASPGVGTEAFF	TGTGCCAGCCCTGGTGTAGGCACTGAAGCTTTCTTT
many	TRBD2	TRBV6-1	TRBJ2-1	CASGAGREFYNEQFF	TGTGCCAGCGGGGCGGGGCGGGAGTTCTACAATGAGCAGTTCTTC
.	.	TRBV10-3	TRBJ1-1	CAISGGANTEAFF	TGTGCCATCTCCGGGGGGGCGAACACTGAAGCTTTCTTT
many	.	TRBV7-2	TRBJ1-2	CASSLVLFDYGYTF	TGTGCCAGCAGCTTAGTCCTGTTTGACTATGGCTACACCTTC
many	TRBD2	TRBV12-5	TRBJ2-7	CASGLDGPPGLAGGPGDEQYF	TGTGCTAGTGGTTTGGATGGACCGCCAGGGCTAGCGGGAGGGCCCGGGGACGAGCAGTACTTC
few	TRBD2	TRBV27	TRBJ2-2	CASSSTSGRRAGELFF	TGTGCCAGCAGTTCAACTAGCGGGAGGAGGGCCGGGGAGCTGTTTTTT
.	.	TRBV27	TRBJ2-7	CASSLSSFYEQYF	TGTGCCAGCAGTTTATCGTCGTTCTACGAGCAGTACTTC
many	.	TRBV7-9	TRBJ1-1	CASSLPFSTSGEAFF	TGTGCCAGCAGCTTACCATTCTCAACATCAGGTGAAGCTTTCTTT
.	.	TRBV7-4	TRBJ2-1	CASSSRGGTPHNEQFF	TGTGCCAGCAGCTCCCGAGGCGGGACCCCCCACAATGAGCAGTTCTTC
many	TRBD1	TRBV5-6	TRBJ1-5	CASSSLTGVNSNQPQHF	TGTGCCAGCAGCTCGCTGACAGGGGTCAATAGCAATCAGCCCCAGCATTTT
few	.	TRBV12-3/TRBV12-4	TRBJ1-2	CASTPRGYLYGYTF	TGTGCCAGCACCCCACGGGGATACTTATATGGCTACACCTTC
.	TRBD2	TRBV30	TRBJ2-7	CAWNLAGNEQYF	TGTGCCTGGAACCTAGCGGGCAACGAGCAGTACTTC
.	.	TRBV6-1	TRBJ2-3	CASSEEGGLRTDTQYF	TGTGCCAGCAGTGAGGAGGGGGGGCTGAGGACAGATACGCAGTATTTT
few	TRBD2	TRBV30	TRBJ2-3	CAWSQKRGGLAPSQYF	TGTGCCTGGAGTCAGAAGCGGGGGGGCCTCGCCCCATCGCAGTATTTT
many	TRBD2	TRBV7-8	TRBJ2-7	CASSEGRLAVYEQYF	TGTGCCAGCAGCGAGGGTAGACTAGCGGTCTACGAGCAGTACTTC
few	.	TRBV5-4	TRBJ2-1	CASSLEPGDEQFF	TGTGCCAGCAGCTTGGAACCCGGGGATGAGCAGTTCTTC
.	TRBD2	TRBV25-1	TRBJ2-2	CASSEILAGAYTGVLFF	TGTGCCAGCAGTGAGATTCTAGCGGGAGCTTACACCGGGGTGCTGTTTTTT
many	.	TRBV25-1	TRBJ1-2	CASSGLNYRDGYTF	TGTGCCAGCAGTGGACTGAACTACAGGGATGGCTACACCTTC
many	TRBD1	TRBV12-3/TRBV12-4	TRBJ2-4	CASSIGDRETKNIQYF	TGTGCCAGCAGTATAGGGGACAGGGAGACCAAAAACATTCAGTACTTC